This T cell receptor beta chain was recovered during a study of OX40 agonist ivuxolimab in advanced cancers. For the study at large: Mean age around 60 years, range 23 to 79; 82.7% male.

Here immunoSEQ multiplex PCR was the method, and the copy in TCRdb shows in-frame clones only, minus some. The table shows roughly 75,000 clones, with about 82% occurring only once. J was trimmed by 8 bases and V by 6 bases; bases with no gene match: 8. From germline, CDR1 is MNHEY and CDR2 SVGAGI. This CDR3 comprises 15 residues. The specimen comprised CD4+ or CD8+ T cells sorted from blood, sampled in a trial of the OX40 agonist ivuxolimab. The TCR sequence derives from an adult with an advanced solid tumor such as melanoma, head and neck, liver or kidney cancer. This rearrangement joins TRBV6-5 to TRBJ2-3, with 13 bases lining up with TRBD2. The CDR3: CASSSTSGRRSTQYF. CDR3 DNA: TGTGCCAGCAGCTCGACTAGCGGGAGGCGGAGTACGCAGTATTTT.